The rows below give T cell receptor beta chains drawn from one sample of a study of blood T cells in healthy people across ages. MiXCR, applied by TCRdb to the 5' RACE reads, yields one record per CDR3 protein. The table lists nearly 800,000 distinct CDR3 sequences, 20% to 25% of them singletons, with roughly 3.5% in the top ten. A further study also used this sample, focusing on T cells of mothers and their children.

Material for sequencing was blood. The receptor set was obtained from a boy between 5 and 17 years old in good health. Both conserved end residues are part of each CDR3. A D gene is named only where the DNA matches it firmly. Not all rows give a size; the values are once, few, many and, for expanded clones, a class.

TRBV7-2,.,TRBJ2-5,.,CASSLVAGARETQYF,TGTGCCAGCAGCTTAGTTGCGGGGGCTAGGGAGACCCAGTACTTC
TRBV9,few,TRBJ2-5,.,CASSITVGETQYF,TGTGCCAGCAGCATCACAGTCGGGGAGACCCAGTACTTC
TRBV28,.,TRBJ2-7,.,CASSLSRGSSYEQYF,TGTGCCAGCAGTTTATCCCGGGGAAGCTCCTACGAGCAGTACTTC
TRBV29-1,few,TRBJ2-5,.,CSAPGGTETQYF,TGCAGCGCCCCCGGGGGTACGGAGACCCAGTACTTC
TRBV7-2,many,TRBJ2-7,TRBD2,CASGLAGALPSYEQYF,TGTGCCAGCGGACTAGCGGGCGCATTACCTTCCTACGAGCAGTACTTC
TRBV29-1,few,TRBJ2-7,.,CSVVAATYEQYF,TGCAGCGTGGTGGCGGCTACCTACGAGCAGTACTTC
TRBV3-1,few,TRBJ2-3,TRBD2,CASSGLAGAQNTDTQYF,TGTGCCAGCAGCGGACTAGCGGGGGCACAAAACACAGATACGCAGTATTTT
TRBV14,few,TRBJ1-1,TRBD1,CASSQEQGAITEAFF,TGTGCCAGCAGCCAGGAACAGGGGGCAATCACTGAAGCTTTCTTT
TRBV7-2,.,TRBJ2-5,TRBD2,CASSLEVAGGQETQYF,TGTGCCAGCAGCTTAGAGGTTGCGGGGGGCCAAGAGACCCAGTACTTC
TRBV20-1,few,TRBJ1-4,.,CSARDVEQGPGEKLFF,TGCAGTGCTAGAGATGTTGAGCAGGGGCCGGGTGAAAAACTGTTTTTT
TRBV27,few,TRBJ1-5,.,CASRWGVNQPQHF,TGTGCCAGCAGATGGGGAGTCAATCAGCCCCAGCATTTT
TRBV5-1,.,TRBJ2-7,TRBD1,CASSLEQGDSYEQYF,TGCGCCAGCAGCTTGGAACAGGGGGATTCCTACGAGCAGTACTTC
TRBV5-5,.,TRBJ1-1,.,CASSLKLGSGYTEAFF,TGTGCCAGCAGCTTGAAGTTAGGCAGTGGGTACACTGAAGCTTTCTTT
TRBV15,few,TRBJ1-2,.,CATSRENYGYTF,TGTGCCACCAGCAGAGAGAACTATGGCTACACCTTC
TRBV5-1,many,TRBJ1-2,TRBD1,CASSPSTGNYGYTF,TGCGCCAGCAGCCCTTCGACAGGGAACTATGGCTACACCTTC
TRBV28,few,TRBJ2-4,TRBD1,CASTLTGGPNLTKNIQYF,TGTGCCAGCACCTTGACAGGGGGCCCCAACCTTACCAAAAACATTCAGTACTTC
TRBV7-9,few,TRBJ2-1,.,CASSRVGTKDNEQFF,TGTGCCAGCAGCCGCGTAGGGACAAAGGACAATGAGCAGTTCTTC
TRBV12-3/TRBV12-4,few,TRBJ2-2,.,CASSEGPELFF,TGTGCCAGCAGCGAGGGACCAGAGCTGTTTTTT
TRBV20-1,.,TRBJ2-1,.,CSALVGRTSLRSYNEQFF,TGCAGTGCTCTAGTGGGACGGACTTCCCTTCGCTCCTACAATGAGCAGTTCTTC
TRBV20-1,.,TRBJ1-5,.,CSARDLQGGLEPQHF,TGCAGTGCTAGAGACCTCCAAGGGGGTTTGGAGCCCCAGCATTTT
TRBV11-2,.,TRBJ1-1,.,CASRPWALAGVNTEAFF,TGTGCCAGCAGACCCTGGGCTTTGGCAGGGGTGAACACTGAAGCTTTCTTT
TRBV20-1,few,TRBJ2-1,.,CSARVEGSEIHGVYNEQFF,TGCAGTGCTAGAGTGGAGGGGTCGGAGATCCACGGTGTATACAATGAGCAGTTCTTC
TRBV7-3,many,TRBJ2-5,.,CASSLGGAGEETQYF,TGTGCCAGCAGCCTCGGGGGAGCCGGGGAGGAGACCCAGTACTTC
TRBV28,few,TRBJ2-5,TRBD1,CASTRTGEKTQYF,TGTGCCAGCACCAGGACAGGGGAGAAGACCCAGTACTTC
TRBV4-3,few,TRBJ2-7,.,CASSQDLGTAAYEQYF,TGCGCCAGCAGCCAAGATCTAGGGACGGCCGCCTACGAGCAGTACTTC
TRBV19,.,TRBJ2-1,.,CASGTPTISSYNEQFF,TGTGCCAGTGGGACTCCTACTATCAGCTCCTACAATGAGCAGTTCTTC
TRBV5-1,many,TRBJ2-5,.,CASSLFPADQETQYF,TGCGCCAGCAGCTTGTTTCCGGCCGACCAAGAGACCCAGTACTTC
TRBV15,few,TRBJ1-1,.,CATSRDWGGDYTEAFF,TGTGCCACCAGCAGAGATTGGGGGGGGGATTACACTGAAGCTTTCTTT
TRBV5-1,.,TRBJ2-1,.,CASSPVSYNEQFF,TGCGCCAGCAGCCCCGTCAGCTACAATGAGCAGTTCTTC
TRBV4-3,.,TRBJ1-2,TRBD1,CASSKKTGTGIVGYTF,TGCGCCAGCAGCAAGAAAACCGGGACAGGGATCGTCGGCTACACCTTC
TRBV28,.,TRBJ1-5,.,CASSFGGVRNQPQHF,TGTGCCAGCAGTTTCGGAGGGGTTAGGAATCAGCCCCAGCATTTT
TRBV12-3/TRBV12-4,.,TRBJ2-4,TRBD1,CASSRGQSIQYF,TGTGCCAGCAGTCGGGGACAGTCCATTCAGTACTTC
TRBV7-2,few,TRBJ2-1,TRBD2,CASSLGPRGSSYNEQFF,TGTGCCAGCAGCTTAGGTCCGCGCGGGAGCTCCTACAATGAGCAGTTCTTC
TRBV5-1,.,TRBJ2-1,TRBD2,CASSLIATSGNQQFF,TGCGCCAGCAGCTTAATAGCAACTAGCGGGAACCAGCAGTTCTTC
TRBV4-1,.,TRBJ2-1,TRBD2,CASSQSGSLQFF,TGCGCCAGCAGCCAAAGCGGGAGTCTGCAGTTCTTC
TRBV24-1,few,TRBJ2-3,.,CATSDVTAADTQYF,TGTGCCACCAGTGATGTAACAGCCGCAGATACGCAGTATTTT
TRBV20-1,.,TRBJ2-3,TRBD1,CSARDRVTDTQYF,TGCAGTGCTAGGGACAGGGTCACAGATACGCAGTATTTT